What follows are 2 T cell receptor beta chains derived from one specimen sequenced in a study of T cells after yellow fever vaccination. From the 5' RACE reads, TCRdb called clonotypes with MiXCR, one entry per CDR3 protein. The sample lists over 300,000 distinct CDR3 sequences; roughly 4.3% were seen once. The specimen was PBMCs, collected 5 days after the yellow fever booster vaccination. All receptors come from a young man who received the YFV17D yellow fever vaccine.

This clonotype was recorded a few times. J is TRBJ2-2 and V is TRBV7-2, with D perhaps assigned TRBD1 or TRBD2 (5 bases each). The germline gives CDR1 SGHTA, CDR2 FQGNSA. Trimming shortened V by 6 bases and J by 3 bases, and 8 bases separated the two germline ends. The CDR3 spans 13 residues. Here the CDR3 reads CASSGDHTGELFF. CDR3 bases: TGTGCCAGCAGTGGGGACCACACCGGGGAGCTGTTTTTT.

This clonotype has only a few counts. The genes are TRBV15 and TRBJ2-7, with D perhaps TRBD1 (6 bases). V lost 1 base to trimming and J lost 4 bases, with 14 bases between them. Germline V gives CDR1 LNHNV, CDR2 YYDKDF (reference sequence). The CDR3 has 15 amino acids. The CDR3 here is CATSRGGQLDYEQYF. The DNA for the CDR3 is TGTGCCACCAGCAGAGGGGGGCAATTGGATTACGAGCAGTACTTC. The entire variable domain, with the rest obtained from reference TRBV15 and TRBJ2-7, is as follows: DAMVIQNPRYQVTQFGKPVTLSCSQTLNHNVMYWYQQKSSQAPKLLFHYYDKDFNNEADTPDNFQSRRPNTSFCFLDIRSPGLGDTAMYLCATSRGGQLDYEQYFGPGTRLTVT.